This is a list of T cell receptor beta chains from one sample in a study of T cell repertoires in cytomegalovirus infection. Which antigens these TCRs recognize remains unknown. TCRdb independently ran MiXCR on the reads; one entry per CDR3 protein. Among roughly 920,000 distinct CDR3 sequences listed, approximately 31% were seen once. The sequenced sample was cultured CD8+ T cells from PBMCs, obtained from culture after CMV antigen stimulation. Receptor source: a human donor in good health (CMV status not recorded). Some clones in this sample may be carry-over from other donors' samples. Each CDR3 is given with its conserved first and last residue. The D gene is left open where the match is weak. Size tells how often a clone was seen (once, few, many) or the class of an expanded clone, and some rows leave it out.

>TRBV27|NA|14|TRBJ2-2|TRBD1
CATRTGLNTGELFF
TGTGCCACCCGGACAGGATTGAACACCGGGGAGCTGTTTTTT
>TRBV12-5|NA|14|TRBJ1-2|NA
CASVSTEIYYGYTF
TGTGCTAGTGTTTCGACGGAAATTTATTATGGCTACACCTTC
>TRBV15|NA|14|TRBJ1-2|NA
CATSRKQKTYGYTF
TGTGCCACCAGCAGAAAACAGAAAACCTATGGCTACACCTTC
>TRBV6-6|NA|16|TRBJ1-5|TRBD1
CASSHSSGTGNQPQHF
TGTGCCAGCAGCCATTCTAGCGGGACAGGCAATCAGCCCCAGCATTTT
>TRBV10-2|NA|15|TRBJ2-7|NA
CASSEGVAAPYEQYF
TGCGCCAGCAGTGAAGGCGTGGCTGCTCCCTACGAGCAGTACTTC
>TRBV7-2|many|14|TRBJ1-2|NA
CASSLEPPSGGYTF
TGTGCCAGCAGCTTAGAACCCCCGAGTGGCGGCTACACCTTC
>TRBV15|NA|15|TRBJ2-5|NA
CATSLTGTPRETQYF
TGTGCCACCAGCCTGACCGGGACACCACGGGAGACCCAGTACTTC
>TRBV11-2|NA|16|TRBJ2-1|TRBD1
CASSSAGTGVYNEQFF
TGTGCCAGCAGCTCCGCCGGGACAGGGGTTTACAATGAGCAGTTCTTC
>TRBV6-8|few|16|TRBJ2-2|TRBD1
CASSYSLAGGKGELFF
TGTGCCAGCAGTTACTCCCTAGCAGGGGGAAAGGGGGAGCTGTTTTTT
>TRBV7-6|NA|16|TRBJ1-4|NA
CASSLVAGGRDEKLFF
TGTGCCAGCAGCTTAGTAGCGGGGGGACGAGATGAAAAACTGTTTTTT
>TRBV25-1|NA|14|TRBJ1-3|NA
CASSRGGSGNTIYF
TGTGCCAGCAGTCGAGGGGGCTCTGGAAACACCATATATTTT
>TRBV7-6|few|15|TRBJ2-7|NA
CASSGVVRAPYEQYF
TGTGCCAGCAGCGGCGTGGTAAGGGCCCCCTACGAGCAGTACTTC
>TRBV10-3|many|13|TRBJ1-3|NA
CAISVPQGNTIYF
TGTGCCATCAGTGTACCCCAGGGAAACACCATATATTTT
>TRBV12-3/TRBV12-4|NA|9|TRBJ1-1|NA
CASNPVARF
TGTGCCAGCAACCCCGTCGCGCGTTTT
>TRBV5-5|NA|15|TRBJ1-1|TRBD1
CASSPPTGPNTEAFF
TGTGCCAGCAGCCCGCCGACAGGGCCAAACACTGAAGCTTTCTTT
>TRBV4-3|NA|17|TRBJ2-3|TRBD2
CASSQESSGGLTDTQYF
TGCGCCAGCAGCCAAGAGTCGAGCGGGGGGCTCACAGATACGCAGTATTTT
>TRBV7-8|NA|16|TRBJ2-7|TRBD2
CASSPPGGVSSYEQYF
TGTGCCAGCAGCCCACCCGGGGGGGTTAGCTCCTACGAGCAGTACTTC
>TRBV6-1|many|14|TRBJ2-3|TRBD1
CASSRTGSTDTQYF
TGTGCCAGCAGTAGGACAGGGAGCACAGATACGCAGTATTTT
>TRBV27|few|15|TRBJ1-1|TRBD1
CASSPRGPRWTEAFF
TGTGCCAGCAGTCCCAGGGGGCCCCGATGGACTGAAGCTTTCTTT
>TRBV6-2/TRBV6-3|NA|16|TRBJ1-1|NA
CASSVSQGLENTEAFF
TGTGCCAGCAGCGTTTCTCAGGGCCTGGAGAACACTGAAGCTTTCTTT
>TRBV7-9|once|15|TRBJ2-1|NA
CASNYRRGPYNEQFF
TGTGCCAGCAACTACCGGAGGGGTCCTTACAATGAGCAGTTCTTC
>TRBV7-8|many|17|TRBJ2-4|NA
CASSPPESYLAKNIQYF
TGTGCCAGCAGCCCCCCAGAGTCCTATCTAGCCAAAAACATTCAGTACTTC
>TRBV19|NA|13|TRBJ2-7|NA
CASSRTAYYEQYF
TGTGCCAGTAGTCGGACAGCTTACTACGAGCAGTACTTC
>TRBV12-3/TRBV12-4|few|14|TRBJ1-1|TRBD1
CASREGQGADEAFF
TGTGCCAGCAGGGAGGGACAGGGGGCTGATGAAGCTTTCTTT
>TRBV4-2|few|14|TRBJ1-1|NA
CASSQPGAGSEAFF
TGTGCCAGCAGCCAGCCCGGGGCGGGCTCTGAAGCTTTCTTT
>TRBV7-2|few|15|TRBJ1-5|TRBD1
CASSLSGQGRWPQHF
TGTGCCAGCAGCTTAAGCGGACAGGGCCGGTGGCCCCAGCATTTT
>TRBV7-2|many|12|TRBJ2-1|NA
CASSRGYNEQFF
TGTGCCAGCAGCCGAGGGTACAATGAGCAGTTCTTC
>TRBV12-3/TRBV12-4|NA|16|TRBJ2-5|TRBD2
CASSPGLAGVGETQYF
TGTGCCAGCAGTCCTGGACTAGCGGGGGTGGGGGAGACCCAGTACTTC
>TRBV7-2|many|11|TRBJ2-3|NA
CASSFPGTQYF
TGTGCCAGCAGCTTCCCGGGTACGCAGTATTTT
>TRBV7-9|NA|15|TRBJ1-2|NA
CASSGDAGPWGGYTF
TGTGCCAGCAGTGGGGATGCCGGGCCCTGGGGAGGCTACACCTTC
>TRBV7-2|many|18|TRBJ2-1|TRBD1
CASSLGSPWDRGPNEQFF
TGTGCCAGCAGCTTAGGGTCTCCTTGGGACAGGGGACCCAATGAGCAGTTCTTC
>TRBV7-9|NA|10|TRBJ2-7|NA
CASGVYEQYF
TGTGCCAGCGGAGTCTACGAGCAGTACTTC
>TRBV7-9|NA|19|TRBJ2-1|NA
CASSLTVLSAYSSYNEQFF
TGTGCCAGCAGCTTGACAGTCCTCAGCGCTTACAGCTCCTACAATGAGCAGTTCTTC
>TRBV7-6|few|15|TRBJ2-5|TRBD1
CASSQRTGDLETQYF
TGTGCCAGCAGCCAAAGGACAGGGGATTTAGAGACCCAGTACTTC